One sample yielded the 27 T cell receptor beta chains listed below, sequenced in a study of a mutant IDH1 vaccine in newly diagnosed glioma. Clones were sequenced by immunoSEQ multiplex PCR, and TCRdb holds only the in-frame ones, with some missing. The sample has around 24,000 clones, 93% seen once. The time point: baseline, week 1 (first vaccination visit). Treatment here: pre-vaccination baseline after standard-of-care therapy. The sample in question was PBMCs, obtained from a glioma patient treated with radiotherapy, temozolomide or both. These receptors all stem from a man in his forties with glioma.

This clone was seen only once. The rearrangement uses TRBV27 and TRBJ2-7, with D maybe TRBD2 (5 bases). In germline, CDR1 is MNHEY, CDR2 SMNVEV (reference sequence). Trimming shortened V by 6 bases and J by 6 bases, and 12 bases separated the two germline ends. This CDR3 has 12 amino acids. CDR3: CASRSTISEQYF. In nucleotides, the CDR3 is TGTGCCAGCAGGTCGACTATCTCCGAGCAGTACTTC.

The J gene is TRBJ2-2, the V gene TRBV7-9, with TRBD2 matching over 12 bases. The CDR3 sequence is 18 residues long. V lost 6 bases and J lost 4; bases outside the gene matches: 12. The germline V gene encodes CDR1 SEHNR and CDR2 FQNEAQ (reference sequence). CDR3 region: CASRSGTSGSGVTGELFF. CDR3 sequence (DNA): TGTGCCAGCAGATCCGGGACTAGCGGGTCGGGTGTCACCGGGGAGCTGTTTTTT.

The V and J genes are TRBV5-6 and TRBJ1-1; D is perhaps TRBD1 (6 bases). Germline CDR1 is SGHDT and CDR2 is YYEEEE. V was trimmed by 4 bases and J by 11 bases, leaving 21 bases between them. The CDR3 totals 14 residues. The CDR3 spells CASSPGTGAFWAFF. The CDR3 DNA is TGTGCCAGCAGCCCCGGGACGGGGGCTTTTTGGGCTTTCTTT.

The chain uses TRBV18 and TRBJ2-5, with unresolved D. The germline CDR1 and CDR2 sequences are KGHSH and LQKENI. This CDR3 has 13 amino acids. Trimming took 0 bases from V and 2 from J, leaving 4 bases between them. CDR3 sequence: CASSPPTQETQYF. In nucleotides, the CDR3 is TGTGCCAGCTCACCACCAACACAAGAGACCCAGTACTTC.

This rearrangement joins TRBV5-1 to TRBJ2-7; TRBD2 aligns across 10 bases. CDR1 SGHRS and CDR2 YFSETQ come from the germline V gene. This CDR3 comprises 17 residues. Unmatched junction bases numbered 8, after V lost 0 bases and J lost 2 bases. CDR3 loop: CASSLAASGSMTYEQYF. The CDR3 bases are TGCGCCAGCAGCTTGGCAGCTAGCGGGAGTATGACCTACGAGCAGTACTTC. The variable domain in full, with the rest retrieved from reference TRBV5-1 and TRBJ2-7, is KAGVTQTPRYLIKTRGQQVTLSCSPISGHRSVSWYQQTPGQGLQFLFEYFSETQRNKGNFPGRFSGRQFSNSRSEMNVSTLELGDSALYLCASSLAASGSMTYEQYFGPGTRLTVT.

V is TRBV11-3 and J is TRBJ2-7; D is ambiguous. V shed 0 bases and J shed 3 bases, with 9 bases lying between them. Germline V CDR1 and CDR2: SGHNT, YENEEA. The CDR3 totals 14 residues. The CDR3 sequence is CASSLDLQVYEQYF. CDR3 DNA: TGTGCCAGCAGCTTAGATCTTCAGGTCTACGAGCAGTACTTC.

The rearrangement links TRBV10-2 to TRBJ2-7; a weak D match, TRBD2 (6 bases). CDR3 size: 13 residues. Trimming cost V 8 bases and J 3 bases, with 14 bases left between them. Germline CDR1 is WSHSY and CDR2 is SAAADI. CDR3 region: CASSETSFYEQYF. The CDR3 DNA reads as TGCGCCAGCTCTGAGACTAGTTTCTACGAGCAGTACTTC.

The gene calls are TRBV5-1 and TRBJ2-6; D is undetermined. Germline CDR1 and CDR2: SGHRS and YFSETQ. Trimming took off 0 bases at V and 0 bases at J, with 4 bases between the two ends. The CDR3 covers 15 residues. DNA for the CDR3: TGCGCCAGCAGCTTGGGTGACTCTGGGGCCAACGTCCTGACTTTC. Protein sequence: CASSLGDSGANVLTF.

This chain joins TRBV6-1 and TRBJ1-4; D is perhaps TRBD1 (5 bases). The CDR3 length is 16 residues. The germline V gene has CDR1 MNHNS and CDR2 SASEGT. The V gene lost 4 bases and the J gene lost 6 bases, with 18 bases spanning the gap. DNA of the CDR3: TGTGCCAGCAGTGCCCGTAAACGAACGGGGGATGAAAAACTGTTTTTT. Protein product: CASSARKRTGDEKLFF.

The chain joins TRBV4-3 to TRBJ2-7; 9 positions match TRBD2. The CDR3 has 15 residues. V was clipped by 1 base and J by 2 bases; unmatched bases: 3. From germline, CDR1 is LGHNA and CDR2 YSLEER. CDR3 region: CASSQASGDPYEQYF. The DNA of the CDR3 is TGCGCCAGCAGCCAAGCTAGCGGGGACCCCTACGAGCAGTACTTC.

The gene calls are TRBV19 and TRBJ2-3, with D perhaps matching TRBD1 (9 bases). Germline lookup yields CDR1 LNHDA and CDR2 SQIVND (reference sequence). The CDR3 is 15 amino acids. Trimming shortened V by 9 bases and J by 9 bases, and 25 bases separated the two germline ends. The CDR3 here is CASAPGGTGSETQYF. In nucleotides, the CDR3 is TGTGCCAGCGCTCCGGGGGGGACAGGGTCTGAGACGCAGTATTTT.

This chain's CDR3 is CASSYQGLAPYNEQFF. The CDR3 DNA reads TGTGCCAGCAGCTATCAGGGGCTAGCCCCCTACAATGAGCAGTTCTTC. The rearrangement joins TRBV7-9 to TRBJ2-1; the D gene is possibly TRBD1 (6 bases). V was shortened by 4 bases and J by 2 bases, with 15 bases between the two germline ends. Germline-derived CDR1 and CDR2 are SEHNR and FQNEAQ (reference sequence). The CDR3 length is 16 residues.

V and J are TRBV5-1 and TRBJ2-1; TRBD1 agrees at 7 bases. In germline, CDR1 is SGHRS, CDR2 YFSETQ. CDR3 length equals 13 residues. With 4 bases clipped from V and 10 bases from J, the junction kept 8 bases outside the gene matches. CDR3 nucleotides: TGCGCCAGCAGCCCCCACCCGGGACAGGAGCAGTTCTTC. Its translation is CASSPHPGQEQFF. Full variable domain (rest looked up from reference TRBV5-1 and TRBJ2-1): KAGVTQTPRYLIKTRGQQVTLSCSPISGHRSVSWYQQTPGQGLQFLFEYFSETQRNKGNFPGRFSGRQFSNSRSEMNVSTLELGDSALYLCASSPHPGQEQFFGPGTRLTVL.

The chain carries TRBV27 and TRBJ2-7; 13 nucleotides agree with TRBD2. Trimming took 11 bases from V and 3 from J; bases not matched to a gene: 4. This CDR3 region has 13 residues. The germline V gene has CDR1 MNHEY and CDR2 SMNVEV (reference sequence). As DNA, the CDR3 is TGTGCCTCCCGGACTAGCGGGAGCTACGAGCAGTACTTC. Translation: CASRTSGSYEQYF.

This clone appeared a few times. This chain links TRBV29-1 with TRBJ2-1; 12 bases match TRBD2. This CDR3 has 14 residues. V lost 6 bases to trimming and J lost 8 bases; unmatched junction nucleotides: 8. The germline gives CDR1 SQVTM, CDR2 ANQGSEA. This chain's CDR3 is CSVRLAGEMDEQFF. CDR3 sequence (DNA): TGCAGCGTCCGACTAGCGGGAGAAATGGATGAGCAGTTCTTC.

J is TRBJ2-1 and V is TRBV7-9; 10 nucleotides agree with TRBD2. The ends lost 4 bases at V and 6 bases at J; junction bases unmatched: 9. From germline, CDR1 is SEHNR and CDR2 FQNEAQ (reference sequence). The CDR3 is 16 residues long. CDR3 DNA: TGTGCCAGCAGCTCCCTGGGTAGCGGGAGGACCAATGAGCAGTTCTTC. It encodes CASSSLGSGRTNEQFF.

The chain employs TRBV27 and TRBJ2-7, with 9 bases matching TRBD1. This CDR3 has 14 amino acids. Germline V CDR1 and CDR2: MNHEY, SMNVEV (reference sequence). V was pared by 3 bases and J by 3 bases, with 3 bases of the junction left unmatched. The chain's CDR3 is CASSFGTGFYEQYF. The CDR3 DNA reads as TGTGCCAGCAGTTTCGGGACAGGGTTCTACGAGCAGTACTTC.

The chain combines TRBV29-1 with TRBJ2-3; 7 nucleotides align to TRBD1. Germline CDR1 is SQVTM and CDR2 is ANQGSEA. The junction had 5 bases not matched to a gene; V was cut back by 7 bases and J by 4 bases. This CDR3 has 12 residues. Here the CDR3 reads CSARQGSDTQYF. CDR3 coding DNA: TGCAGCGCCCGACAGGGTTCAGATACGCAGTATTTT.

J is TRBJ2-4 and V is TRBV11-2, with no clear D. V gave up 4 bases and J gave up 0 bases, with 10 bases separating them. CDR3 length: 15 residues. The germline CDR1 and CDR2 sequences are SGHAT and FQNNGV. The DNA for the CDR3 is TGTGCCAGCAGCTCAGCCTCCCGAGCCAAAAACATTCAGTACTTC. Translated: CASSSASRAKNIQYF.

This chain joins TRBV29-1 and TRBJ1-1, with a possible D match to TRBD1 (6 bases). Trimming removed 2 bases at V and 9 bases at J, with 10 bases between. This CDR3 is 11 amino acids long. Germline V gene data show CDR1 as SQVTM and CDR2 as ANQGSEA. The CDR3: CSVEHRAQAFF. The CDR3 DNA is TGCAGCGTTGAACACAGGGCCCAAGCTTTCTTT.

The chain recombines TRBV10-3 with TRBJ2-7; 7 bases fit TRBD1. The CDR3 totals 13 residues. Trimming at V came to 8 bases and at J to 5 bases, leaving 9 bases not matched to a gene. Looked up from germline, CDR1 is ENHRY and CDR2 is SYGVKD. CDR3 coding DNA: TGTGCCATCGGGAAGGGGGCTATCAACGAGCAGTACTTC. Amino acid sequence: CAIGKGAINEQYF.

The chain is built from TRBV4-3 and TRBJ1-2, with 7 bases aligning to TRBD1. In germline, CDR1 is LGHNA, CDR2 YSLEER. The CDR3 covers 16 residues. The V gene end was trimmed by 0 bases and the J gene end by 8 bases; junction bases not matched to a gene: 12. The CDR3 DNA reads as TGCGCCAGCAGCCAAGATCCCCGGACCAGGGGGGGCGGCTACACCTTC. It translates to CASSQDPRTRGGGYTF.

CDR3 in amino acids: CATSRDKGPYEQYF. The DNA for the CDR3 is TGTGCCACCAGCAGAGATAAGGGGCCCTACGAGCAGTACTTC. The chain couples TRBV15 to TRBJ2-7; TRBD1 might be the D (5 bases). Trimming removed 0 bases at V and 2 bases at J, with 8 bases between. The CDR3 totals 14 residues. Germline V gives CDR1 LNHNV, CDR2 YYDKDF (reference sequence).

J is TRBJ2-5 and V is TRBV10-3; D is ambiguous. This CDR3 spans 15 amino acids. Germline loops: CDR1 ENHRY, CDR2 SYGVKD. V gave up 0 bases and J gave up 2 bases, with 10 bases separating them. The CDR3 sequence: CAISESSGPQETQYF. The CDR3 nucleotides are TGTGCCATCAGTGAGTCTTCCGGGCCGCAAGAGACCCAGTACTTC.

The chain couples TRBV12-5 to TRBJ1-1, with D hard to call. The CDR3 is made up of 11 amino acids. Germline V gene sequence: CDR1 LGHNT, CDR2 FRNRAP. V dropped 6 bases and J dropped 5 bases, with 7 bases sitting between them. The CDR3 spells CASGLGTEAFF. In nucleotides, the CDR3 is TGTGCTAGTGGCCTGGGGACTGAAGCTTTCTTT.

The gene calls are TRBV5-1 and TRBJ1-3, with D unresolved. With 3 bases removed from V and 0 bases from J, the gap between germline ends came to 10 bases. CDR3 length: 15 residues. The germline V gene encodes CDR1 SGHRS and CDR2 YFSETQ. CDR3 residues: CASSSGPSSGNTIYF. CDR3 nucleotides: TGCGCCAGCAGCTCCGGACCTAGCTCTGGAAACACCATATATTTT.

The chain couples TRBV2 to TRBJ1-2; TRBD1 might be the D (5 bases). This CDR3 has 16 amino acids. The germline CDR1 and CDR2 sequences are SNHLY and FYNNEI. The V and J ends lost 2 bases and 5 bases respectively, with 18 bases between them. CDR3 coding DNA: TGTGCCAGCAGTGAATGGGAAGGGGCAGGGAAATATGGCTACACCTTC. Translated, it gives CASSEWEGAGKYGYTF. Full variable domain (remainder filled in from reference TRBV2 and TRBJ1-2): EPEVTQTPSHQVTQMGQEVILRCVPISNHLYFYWYRQILGQKVEFLVSFYNNEISEKSEIFDDQFSVERPDGSNFTLKIRSTKLEDSAMYFCASSEWEGAGKYGYTFGSGTRLTVV.